This T cell receptor (beta chain) was sequenced in a study of blood T cell repertoires in COVID-19 (TCRdb year 2020). A note on the overall study: Samples covering the acute and convalescent phases of COVID-19 were provided by collaborators in the United States, Italy and Spain. The material from the prospective study consisted of cDNA or gDNA derived from T cells, B-cell-depleted T cells, or PBMCs. Subjects who had been exposed to COVID-19, were actively infected with it, or had recovered from it provided the deeply sampled blood TCRbeta repertoires that made up the dataset. The repertoires were released in a freely available public database meant as a resource for research on the immune response to SARS-CoV-2. The samples were drawn from the first 160 participants of the ongoing ImmuneRACE study and from over a thousand subjects provided by 6 global collaborators. Nearly every sample came with metadata listing a de-identified subject ID, COVID-19 status, age in years and sex. HLA class I and class II types, where available, came from metadata supplied by the sample provider rather than from assay-based typing. General findings and caveats noted by the study authors: The amount of clinical and demographic metadata varied by source and participant and was provided uncurated.

In the germline V gene, CDR1 corresponds to KGHSH and CDR2 to LQKENI. Its CDR3 holds 16 amino acids, cysteine through phenylalanine. Of all the DNA, just the CDR3 is kept, 48 bases in frame from base 1. Ends trimmed: V by 6 bases, J by 1 base; bases unmatched to a gene: 9. On this clone: No cognate antigen has been identified for it. There are no base qualities to consult, and no much larger clone falls within one base.

In the prospective study, participants were about 18 to 89 years old, resided in about 25 geographic areas of the United States, and were enrolled through a virtual design. In the prospective study, participants were assigned to cohorts based on the clinical history participants reported in a screening survey and a study questionnaire. ImmuneRACE Cohort 3 recovered participants were defined by two consecutive negative NP/OP PCR tests, healthcare professional clearance, or symptom resolution. In the prospective study, whole blood, serum and a nasopharyngeal or oropharyngeal swab were collected from each participant by mobile phlebotomists. Over a roughly two-month period, participants in the prospective study had the option of providing additional blood draws and questionnaires. Before DNA extraction, blood samples from the prospective study were shipped at room temperature or frozen. TCRbeta CDR3 regions were amplified from genomic DNA by means of the immunoSEQ Assay, a bias-controlled multiplex PCR. In the source study's methods: The number of nucleated cells in each sample was estimated by amplification of reference gene primers within the assay. To quantify the absolute abundance of each unique TCRbeta CDR3 rearrangement, sequence reads were collapsed and filtered. For each sample, productive Simpson clonality was calculated by taking the square root of Simpson's diversity index across productive rearrangements. TCRdb mirrors the immuneACCESS table, restricted to in-frame sequences. Some clones are absent from its copies; in checked studies, under half trace to an unresolved V gene, and the reason for the others is unknown. V and J calls and clone size are copied from that table; D and trimming were computed from the DNA. In all, the sample holds 110,000 to 150,000 clones, and around four fifths of those were seen once. Together, the top ten hold less than 7% of the sample.

This receptor was taken from a woman in her forties who had recovered from COVID-19. Sequencing was performed on PBMCs or T cells enriched from blood (not recorded which). This chain joins TRBV18 to TRBJ1-5; 7 bases in the middle match TRBD1. CDR3 reads: CASSPGQPGSNQPQHF. At the DNA level, the sequence is TGTGCCAGCTCCCCGGGACAGCCTGGAAGCAATCAGCCCCAGCATTTT.